This T cell receptor (beta chain) was sequenced for a study of T-cell reconstitution after alpha-beta-depleted transplantation in children. Per germline, CDR1 DFQATT and CDR2 SNEGSKA (reference sequence). CDR3 length: 12 residues. Trimming pared 3 bases from V and 2 bases from J, leaving 5 bases between. TCRbeta library preparation incorporated unique molecular identifiers. TCRdb reprocessed the PCR reads via MiXCR and lists one record per CDR3 protein. There are about 500,000 distinct CDR3 sequences in the sample; 32% occur only once, and 2% to 2.5% lies in the top ten. This clonotype was seen at least ten times.

The sample consisted of PBMCs from the stem cell graft donor, taken from the stem cell graft. This receptor was identified in a human donor who donated a stem cell graft to a child with aplastic anemia. J is TRBJ1-5 and V is TRBV20-1; D remains ambiguous. The CDR3 reads CSASGGNQPQHF. CDR3 bases: TGCAGTGCTAGTGGAGGCAATCAGCCCCAGCATTTT.